A selection of T cell receptor beta chains follows, all from one sample in a study of tumor-infiltrating lymphocytes in oesophageal squamous cell carcinoma. TCRdb processed the PCR reads anew with MiXCR; each CDR3 protein has one entry. The data contain fewer than 11,000 distinct CDR3 sequences, about 54% of them seen just once; the ten biggest clones take up 35% to 45%. Sequenced material: esophageal tumor tissue. These TCRs come from a female donor with esophageal squamous cell carcinoma. Both conserved end residues are part of each CDR3. The order of the fields is J gene, CDR3 length, clone size, D gene, V gene, CDR3 DNA, CDR3 protein. D genes are given only for firm matches. Only part of the rows carry a size: once, few, many, or a class if the clone is expanded.

TRBJ2-1 | 14 | NA | TRBD2 | TRBV6-5 | TGTGCCAGCAGTCGGGACTACACTAACAATGAGCAGTTCTTC | CASSRDYTNNEQFF
TRBJ2-2 | 15 | NA | NA | TRBV7-9 | TGTGCCAGCGCGACTAGGCGGGAGAACACCGGGGAGCTGTTTTTT | CASATRRENTGELFF
TRBJ2-2 | 13 | NA | NA | TRBV2 | TGTGCCAGCAGTTCAGGGCTCACCGGGGAGCTGTTTTTT | CASSSGLTGELFF
TRBJ2-5 | 13 | few | NA | TRBV7-2 | TGTGCCAGCAGCTTAGTCCCAGACAGCAGGTGGTACTTC | CASSLVPDSRWYF
TRBJ2-7 | 15 | NA | NA | TRBV7-6 | TGTGCCAGCAGCTTAGTAGCTGCAGGAGGCGACGAGCAGTACTTC | CASSLVAAGGDEQYF
TRBJ2-3 | 13 | NA | NA | TRBV7-2 | TGTGCCAGCAGCTTGAGAGCCTGGGATACGCAGTATTTT | CASSLRAWDTQYF
TRBJ2-1 | 14 | once | TRBD1 | TRBV7-9 | TGTGCCAGCAGCCCTGGACAGGGACGGAGGGAGCAGTTCTTC | CASSPGQGRREQFF
TRBJ2-1 | 15 | many | NA | TRBV10-1 | TGCGCCAGCAGTAGGGACCTAAGCTCCTACAATGAGCAGTTCTTC | CASSRDLSSYNEQFF
TRBJ1-1 | 13 | NA | NA | TRBV7-6 | TGTGCCAGCAGCTTAGGGACAGTAACTGAAGCTTTCTTT | CASSLGTVTEAFF
TRBJ1-1 | 14 | NA | NA | TRBV5-6 | TGTGCCAGCAGCTTGGGGGGAGCGAACACTGAAGCTTTCTTT | CASSLGGANTEAFF
TRBJ2-7 | 14 | NA | TRBD1 | TRBV11-2 | TGTGCCAGCAGCTTGGGGACAGGCCTTTACGAGCAGTACTTC | CASSLGTGLYEQYF
TRBJ1-1 | 16 | NA | NA | TRBV11-1 | TGTGCCAGCAGCTTAGTCGGCAGCGCGGGGGACACTGAAGCTTTCTTT | CASSLVGSAGDTEAFF
TRBJ2-5 | 13 | once | NA | TRBV12-3/TRBV12-4 | TGTGCCAGCAGTTTAGGACCGCCAGGGACCCAGTACTTC | CASSLGPPGTQYF
TRBJ2-1 | 14 | NA | NA | TRBV27 | TGTGCCAGCAGTTTATCGACGGAATATAATGAGCAGTTCTTC | CASSLSTEYNEQFF
TRBJ1-1 | 13 | NA | NA | TRBV11-2 | TGTGCCAGCTGCTTAAATGGAGGAACTGAAGCTTTCTTT | CASCLNGGTEAFF
TRBJ2-3 | 18 | NA | NA | TRBV6-2/TRBV6-3 | TGTGCCAGCAGTTACTCGATCCCCCAGGGAGCCTACACAGATACGCAGTATTTT | CASSYSIPQGAYTDTQYF